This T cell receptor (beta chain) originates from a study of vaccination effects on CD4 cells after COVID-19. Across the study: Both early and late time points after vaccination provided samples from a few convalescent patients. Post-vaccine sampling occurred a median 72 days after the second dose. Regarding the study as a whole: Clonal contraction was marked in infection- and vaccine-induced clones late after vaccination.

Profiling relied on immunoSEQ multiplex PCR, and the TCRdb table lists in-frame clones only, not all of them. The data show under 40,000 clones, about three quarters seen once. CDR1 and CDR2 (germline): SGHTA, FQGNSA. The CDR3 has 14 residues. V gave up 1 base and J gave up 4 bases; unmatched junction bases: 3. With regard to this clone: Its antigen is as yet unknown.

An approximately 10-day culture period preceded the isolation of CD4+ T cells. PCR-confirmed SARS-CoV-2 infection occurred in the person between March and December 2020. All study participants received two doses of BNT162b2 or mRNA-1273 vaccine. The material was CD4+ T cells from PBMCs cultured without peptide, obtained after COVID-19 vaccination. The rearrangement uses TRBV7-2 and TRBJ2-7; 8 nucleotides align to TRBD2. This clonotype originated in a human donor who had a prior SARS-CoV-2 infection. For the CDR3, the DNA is TGTGCCAGCAGCTTAGAGGGACTAGTATACGAGCAGTACTTC. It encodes CASSLEGLVYEQYF. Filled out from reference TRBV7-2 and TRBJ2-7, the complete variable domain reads GAGVSQSPSNKVTEKGKDVELRCDPISGHTALYWYRQSLGQGLEFLIYFQGNSAPDKSGLPSDRFSAERTGGSVSTLTIQRTQQEDSAVYLCASSLEGLVYEQYFGPGTRLTVT.